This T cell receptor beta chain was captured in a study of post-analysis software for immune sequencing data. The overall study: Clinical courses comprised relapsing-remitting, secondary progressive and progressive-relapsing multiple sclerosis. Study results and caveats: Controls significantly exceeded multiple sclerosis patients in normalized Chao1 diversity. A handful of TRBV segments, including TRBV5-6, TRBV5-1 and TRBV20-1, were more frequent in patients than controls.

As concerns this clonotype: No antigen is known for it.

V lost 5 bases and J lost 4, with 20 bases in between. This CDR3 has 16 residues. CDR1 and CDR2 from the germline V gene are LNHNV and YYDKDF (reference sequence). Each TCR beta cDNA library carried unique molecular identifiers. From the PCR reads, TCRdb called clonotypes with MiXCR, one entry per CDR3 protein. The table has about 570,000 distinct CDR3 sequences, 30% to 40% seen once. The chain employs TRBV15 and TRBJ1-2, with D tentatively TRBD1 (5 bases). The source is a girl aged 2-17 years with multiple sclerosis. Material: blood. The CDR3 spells CATSATGARVSYGYTF. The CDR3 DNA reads TGTGCCACCAGCGCCACCGGGGCGCGGGTTAGCTATGGCTACACCTTC.